Each of the 20 T cell receptor beta chains below was sequenced from the same sample in a study of blood T cell repertoires in COVID-19. Assay used: immunoSEQ multiplex PCR; TCRdb lists only in-frame clones, some missing. The repertoire holds roughly 100,000 clones, with around 87% as singletons. The sample consisted of peripheral blood. The receptors were gathered from a man between 50 and 59 years old with active or convalescent COVID-19.

The rearrangement joins TRBV19 to TRBJ2-1; 8 bases are shared with TRBD2. From germline, CDR1 is LNHDA and CDR2 SQIVND (reference sequence). This CDR3 spans 14 amino acids. The V and J ends lost 10 bases and 6 bases, in that order; junction bases with no gene match: 11. CDR3 loop: CATTRGGGPNEQFF. Here the CDR3 DNA reads TGTGCCACTACCCGGGGGGGCGGCCCCAATGAGCAGTTCTTC.

The rearrangement links TRBV9 to TRBJ1-6; D gene uncertain. Germline-derived CDR1 and CDR2 are SGDLS and YYNGEE. V was pared by 3 bases and J by 9 bases, with 7 bases between. CDR3 size: 12 residues. In DNA form, the CDR3 reads TGTGCCAGCAGCGCTAATGGTTCACCCCTCCACTTT. Translation: CASSANGSPLHF.

J is TRBJ1-2 and V is TRBV5-1; 10 bases agree with TRBD1. The CDR3 runs 14 residues. Trimming cost V 0 bases and J 4 bases; bases outside gene matches: 0. Germline CDR1 is SGHRS and CDR2 is YFSETQ. CDR3 sequence reads: CASSLGQGAYGYTF. For the CDR3, the DNA is TGCGCCAGCAGCTTGGGACAGGGGGCCTATGGCTACACCTTC.

V gene TRBV5-1 combines with J gene TRBJ2-5, with 13 bases matching TRBD2. The length of the CDR3 is 16 residues. Germline V CDR1 and CDR2: SGHRS, YFSETQ. Germline trimming cut 4 bases from V and 1 base from J; bases unmatched to any gene: 4. The CDR3 reads CASSVGLAGVQETQYF. The DNA for the CDR3 is TGCGCCAGCAGCGTAGGACTAGCGGGGGTCCAAGAGACCCAGTACTTC. The complete variable domain, with remaining parts taken from reference TRBV5-1 and TRBJ2-5, reads KAGVTQTPRYLIKTRGQQVTLSCSPISGHRSVSWYQQTPGQGLQFLFEYFSETQRNKGNFPGRFSGRQFSNSRSEMNVSTLELGDSALYLCASSVGLAGVQETQYFGPGTRLLVL.

The V gene is TRBV4-3, the J gene TRBJ2-1; TRBD1 is a possible D gene (5 bases). The CDR3 is 17 residues long. Trimming removed 0 bases at V and 2 bases at J, with 14 bases between. CDR1 is LGHNA, CDR2 YSLEER, per germline. The CDR3 nucleotides are TGCGCCAGCAGCCAAGATCTGGGAACAGGACCCTACAATGAGCAGTTCTTC. Amino acid sequence: CASSQDLGTGPYNEQFF.

The CDR3 DNA reads TGTGCCAGCAGCGGCCAGGCGTCAGCCACGATTTATGGCTACACCTTC. Protein sequence: CASSGQASATIYGYTF. The V gene is TRBV5-6, the J gene TRBJ1-2, with D unclear. The CDR3 sequence is 16 residues long. From germline, CDR1 is SGHDT and CDR2 YYEEEE. V was pared by 4 bases and J by 5 bases, with 21 bases between.

The chain is built from TRBV29-1 and TRBJ2-1; TRBD2 agrees at 11 bases. Germline lookup yields CDR1 SQVTM and CDR2 ANQGSEA. J was trimmed by 6 bases and V by 3 bases; bases with no gene match: 10. This CDR3 has 16 residues. CDR3 amino acids: CSVEPPGLAGLNEQFF. Written as DNA, the CDR3 is TGCAGCGTTGAGCCCCCAGGACTAGCGGGCCTCAATGAGCAGTTCTTC.

This chain links TRBV3-1 (or the pseudogene TRBV3-2) with TRBJ1-1, with 9 nucleotides matching TRBD1. There are 15 residues in the CDR3. Germline lookup yields CDR1 LGHDT and CDR2 YNNKEL (reference sequence). V was pared by 2 bases and J by 10 bases, with 11 bases of the junction left unmatched. Here the CDR3 DNA reads TGTGCCAGCAGCCAACTTACAGGGGGCGGAGTGTCAGCTTTCTTT. Protein sequence: CASSQLTGGGVSAFF.

The chain has TRBV7-9 and TRBJ2-3; 12 nucleotides align to TRBD2. There are 15 residues in the CDR3. Losses at the gene ends were 3 bases for V and 7 bases for J; bases not matched to a gene: 5. CDR1 is SEHNR, CDR2 FQNEAQ, per germline (reference sequence). CDR3 in amino acids: CASSLPSGGANTQYF. In nucleotides, the CDR3 is TGTGCCAGCAGCTTGCCTAGCGGGGGGGCGAATACGCAGTATTTT.

The genes are TRBV6-5 and TRBJ1-5; D is unclear. The CDR3 totals 15 residues. Trimming shortened V by 6 bases and J by 3 bases, and 15 bases separated the two germline ends. Germline loops: CDR1 MNHEY, CDR2 SVGAGI. Here the CDR3 reads CASRSEIQLNQPQHF. The CDR3 DNA sequence: TGTGCCAGCAGGTCTGAAATACAGCTCAATCAGCCCCAGCATTTT.

The chain is built from TRBV18 and TRBJ2-4; 7 nucleotides align to TRBD1. In germline, CDR1 is KGHSH, CDR2 LQKENI. Trimming at V came to 2 bases and at J to 5 bases, leaving 6 bases not matched to a gene. CDR3 length: 15 residues. The DNA for the CDR3 is TGTGCCAGCTCACCAGGGATAGGGGGCCAAAACATTCAGTACTTC. Protein: CASSPGIGGQNIQYF.

This clone was observed once. This chain links TRBV30 with TRBJ2-7; a possible D gene is TRBD1 (6 bases). V was shortened by 1 base and J by 5 bases, with 15 bases between the two germline ends. Germline values: CDR1 GTSNPN, CDR2 SVGIG (reference sequence). CDR3 length: 14 residues. The CDR3 sequence is CAWSGIQGMNEQYF. Here the CDR3 DNA reads TGTGCCTGGAGTGGAATACAGGGTATGAACGAGCAGTACTTC.

V and J are TRBV27 and TRBJ1-1; D gene uncertain. Trimming left V 5 bases short and J 6 bases short, with 13 bases between. CDR1 is MNHEY and CDR2 is SMNVEV in the germline V gene (reference sequence). The CDR3 totals 13 residues. This CDR3 is CASSREADPEAFF. The CDR3, as DNA: TGTGCCAGCAGTCGGGAGGCGGATCCTGAAGCTTTCTTT.

The rearrangement links TRBV7-8 to TRBJ2-1; 7 bases align to TRBD2. Germline V CDR1 and CDR2: SGHVS, FQNEAQ. The CDR3 runs to 15 residues. J gave up 1 base and V 4 bases, and 4 bases lay outside the gene matches. The CDR3 reads CASSSGGGSYNEQFF. The CDR3 DNA is TGTGCCAGCAGCTCTGGCGGGGGATCCTACAATGAGCAGTTCTTC.

The genes are TRBV7-8 and TRBJ1-3; the match to TRBD1 covers 12 bases. The germline gives CDR1 SGHVS, CDR2 FQNEAQ. V dropped 4 bases and J dropped 7; count of bases not matched to a gene: 14. The CDR3 is 18 amino acids. In DNA, the CDR3 is TGTGCCAGCAGCTCCGCTTACCCGGGACAGGGGGCAGAGAACACCATATATTTT. Protein product: CASSSAYPGQGAENTIYF.

Details on this clone: The sample holds other DNA sequences that translate to the same CDR3. The chain joins TRBV11-2 to TRBJ1-3; the D is unclear. The CDR3 consists of 12 residues. The germline gives CDR1 SGHAT, CDR2 FQNNGV. V was pared by 3 bases and J by 3 bases, with 3 bases between. CDR3 bases: TGTGCCAGCAGCTTCGGTGGAAACACCATATATTTT. Protein sequence: CASSFGGNTIYF.

The chain carries TRBV18 and TRBJ1-4; D call uncertain. The CDR3 has 15 amino acids. V was trimmed by 3 bases and J by 0 bases, leaving 8 bases between them. In germline, CDR1 is KGHSH, CDR2 LQKENI. Written as DNA, the CDR3 is TGTGCCAGCTCACCCCTCGTTGCAACTAATGAAAAACTGTTTTTT. It encodes CASSPLVATNEKLFF.

This clone was counted a few times. The rearrangement uses TRBV12-3 or TRBV12-4 and TRBJ1-5; D call uncertain. V dropped 3 bases and J dropped 7 bases, with 10 bases sitting between them. The CDR3 has 13 residues. The CDR3 here is CASSLRVGQPQHF. DNA for the CDR3: TGTGCCAGCAGTTTGAGGGTAGGACAGCCCCAGCATTTT.

This rearrangement joins TRBV4-1 to TRBJ2-7; tentative D call: TRBD1 (6 bases). The CDR3 has 16 amino acids. CDR1 and CDR2 from the germline V gene are MGHRA and YSYEKL. V was clipped by 0 bases and J by 0 bases, with 12 bases between them. CDR3 loop: CASSQDPRQASYEQYF. The CDR3 nucleotides are TGCGCCAGCAGCCAAGATCCGAGACAGGCCTCCTACGAGCAGTACTTC.

The V call is TRBV27, the J call TRBJ2-7; TRBD1 matches at 10 bases. The CDR3 runs 15 residues. The V segment lost 4 bases and the J segment 6 bases; nucleotides outside the gene matches: 9. Germline loops: CDR1 MNHEY, CDR2 SMNVEV (reference sequence). The CDR3 is CASSSGRQGAGEQYF. DNA of the CDR3: TGTGCCAGCAGTTCAGGTCGACAGGGGGCGGGCGAGCAGTACTTC.